The entry that follows covers one T cell receptor (beta chain) sequence. Its matching antigen is unknown. Stated treatment: over 15 received Ad26.COV2.S at low or high dose, single or two shots; roughly five received placebo; per-sample allocation not given. Following the first vaccine or placebo injection, samples were taken on day 63. This sample stems from a study of Ad26.COV2.S vaccination and SARS-CoV-2 variants. Study-wide background: Recipients of Ad26.COV2.S got it intramuscularly, once or twice 56 days apart.

Study-wide findings and caveats: The study found similar non-spike TCR breadth in vaccine and placebo recipients. Spike-specific responses of CD8+ and CD4+ T cells were reported to display substantial breadth after vaccination.

Libraries were prepared by immunoSEQ multiplex PCR; TCRdb keeps only in-frame clonotypes and omits some of them. Among roughly 700,000 clones listed, more than 70% were seen once. The sequencing here drew on peripheral blood, taken in a trial of Ad26.COV2.S vaccine versus placebo. The origin of this receptor is a person between 18 and 59 years old who received the Ad26.COV2.S COVID-19 vaccine or a placebo.

CDR3 protein: CASHRDRGRGTEAFF. The CDR3 coding sequence is TGTGCCAGCCACCGGGACAGGGGGCGGGGGACTGAAGCTTTCTTT. V usage is TRBV6-5 and J usage is TRBJ1-1, with 12 bases fitting TRBD1. From germline, CDR1 is MNHEY and CDR2 SVGAGI. Trimming cost V 8 bases and J 5 bases; bases outside gene matches: 9. The CDR3 runs 15 residues.